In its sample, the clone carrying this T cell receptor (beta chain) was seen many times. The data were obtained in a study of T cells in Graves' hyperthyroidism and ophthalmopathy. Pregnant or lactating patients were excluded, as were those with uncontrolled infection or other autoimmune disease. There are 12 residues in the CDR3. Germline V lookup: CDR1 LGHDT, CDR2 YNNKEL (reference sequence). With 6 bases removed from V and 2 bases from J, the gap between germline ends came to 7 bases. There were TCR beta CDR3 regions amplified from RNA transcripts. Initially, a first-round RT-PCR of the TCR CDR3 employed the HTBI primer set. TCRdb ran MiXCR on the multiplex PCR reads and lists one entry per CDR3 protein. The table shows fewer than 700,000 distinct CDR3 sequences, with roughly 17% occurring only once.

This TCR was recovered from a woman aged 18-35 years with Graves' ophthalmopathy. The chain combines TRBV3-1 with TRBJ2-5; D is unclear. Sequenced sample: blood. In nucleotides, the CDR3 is TGTGCCAGCAGACACATACAAGAGACCCAGTACTTC. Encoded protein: CASRHIQETQYF.